These T cell receptor beta chains were read from a single sample in a study of shared clonotypes between healthy human individuals. Generated by immunoSEQ multiplex PCR, the TCRdb table keeps only in-frame clones and is missing some. Found here are 550,000 to 650,000 clones, approximately 96% of them singletons; the top ten hold 0.11%. The specimen was naive CD8+ T cells sorted from blood. These receptors all stem from a woman in her 30s in good health. Each CDR3 is given with its conserved first and last residue. D genes are given only for firm matches. Clone size, where shown, is once, few, many, or a class for clones that have expanded.

v_gene	len	abundance	j_gene	d_gene	CDR3aa	CDR3nt
TRBV5-1	16	NA	TRBJ2-7	TRBD2	CASSMTSRGASYEQYF	TGCGCCAGCAGCATGACCTCGCGGGGGGCCTCCTACGAGCAGTACTTC
TRBV13	15	NA	TRBJ2-1	TRBD2	CASSLSAGALNEQFF	TGTGCCAGCAGCTTATCGGCGGGAGCCCTCAATGAGCAGTTCTTC
TRBV30	14	NA	TRBJ2-7	TRBD1	CAWSPDRGSYEQYF	TGTGCCTGGAGCCCGGACAGGGGGTCCTACGAGCAGTACTTC
TRBV2	13	NA	TRBJ1-1	NA	CASRRGGYTEAFF	TGTGCCAGCAGACGGGGTGGATACACTGAAGCTTTCTTT
TRBV28	15	NA	TRBJ2-1	TRBD2	CASTTGLAGYNEQFF	TGTGCCAGCACCACCGGACTAGCGGGCTACAATGAGCAGTTCTTC
TRBV10-3	12	NA	TRBJ2-7	TRBD2	CATSGTNYEQYF	TGTGCCACCAGCGGGACGAACTACGAGCAGTACTTC
TRBV19	12	few	TRBJ1-1	NA	CASSLDSKLAFF	TGTGCCAGTAGTCTGGACAGCAAGTTGGCTTTCTTT
TRBV27	14	NA	TRBJ1-6	TRBD1	CASRFGTGNSPLHF	TGTGCCAGCAGATTCGGGACAGGGAATTCACCCCTCCACTTT
TRBV11-2	14	NA	TRBJ1-4	NA	CASSLGGAREKLFF	TGTGCCAGCAGCTTAGGTGGGGCTCGGGAAAAACTGTTTTTT
TRBV29-1	15	NA	TRBJ2-7	TRBD2	CSVAGTSGTTYEQYF	TGCAGCGTGGCCGGGACTAGCGGGACCACCTACGAGCAGTACTTC
TRBV29-1	12	few	TRBJ1-2	NA	CSVTRGDYGYTF	TGCAGCGTTACTAGGGGCGACTATGGCTACACCTTC
TRBV5-6	14	NA	TRBJ2-3	NA	CASSLGQSTDTQYF	TGTGCCAGCAGCTTGGGACAGTCCACAGATACGCAGTATTTT
TRBV2	15	NA	TRBJ2-1	NA	CASRVDSSSYNEQFF	TGTGCCAGCAGGGTGGACTCAAGCTCCTACAATGAGCAGTTCTTC
TRBV9	14	NA	TRBJ1-5	NA	CASSVTGLGQPQHF	TGTGCCAGCAGCGTCACAGGGCTGGGGCAGCCCCAGCATTTT
TRBV29-1	15	NA	TRBJ2-7	TRBD2	CSVEGEGGSMYEQYF	TGCAGCGTTGAAGGGGAGGGCGGGTCGATGTACGAGCAGTACTTC
TRBV10-3	12	NA	TRBJ2-5	NA	CAISESAGTQYF	TGTGCCATCAGTGAGTCAGCAGGGACCCAGTACTTC
TRBV28	13	NA	TRBJ2-7	NA	CASSANGIAEQYF	TGTGCCAGCAGTGCTAATGGGATCGCCGAGCAGTACTTC
TRBV11-1	16	NA	TRBJ2-2	TRBD2	CASSLGLAGNTGELFF	TGTGCCAGCAGCTTAGGGCTAGCGGGGAACACCGGGGAGCTGTTTTTT
TRBV7-2	15	NA	TRBJ2-5	TRBD2	CASSSIGGRVETQYF	TGTGCCAGCAGCTCGATCGGGGGGAGGGTAGAGACCCAGTACTTC
TRBV11-2	15	NA	TRBJ1-4	NA	CASSGRGARNEKLFF	TGTGCCAGCAGCGGACGGGGCGCCCGGAATGAAAAACTGTTTTTT
TRBV23-1	8	NA	TRBJ1-2	NA	CASRGIDF	TGCGCCAGCAGGGGTATAGACTTC
TRBV28	14	once	TRBJ1-1	TRBD1	CASSADRGNTEAFF	TGTGCCAGCAGTGCGGACAGGGGAAACACTGAAGCTTTCTTT
TRBV11-2	17	NA	TRBJ2-5	TRBD2	CASSLDYAGGPQETQYF	TGTGCCAGCAGCTTAGATTACGCGGGAGGACCCCAAGAGACCCAGTACTTC
TRBV28	15	NA	TRBJ2-7	TRBD1	CASSFGAGQAYEQYF	TGTGCCAGCAGTTTCGGGGCGGGACAGGCCTACGAGCAGTACTTC